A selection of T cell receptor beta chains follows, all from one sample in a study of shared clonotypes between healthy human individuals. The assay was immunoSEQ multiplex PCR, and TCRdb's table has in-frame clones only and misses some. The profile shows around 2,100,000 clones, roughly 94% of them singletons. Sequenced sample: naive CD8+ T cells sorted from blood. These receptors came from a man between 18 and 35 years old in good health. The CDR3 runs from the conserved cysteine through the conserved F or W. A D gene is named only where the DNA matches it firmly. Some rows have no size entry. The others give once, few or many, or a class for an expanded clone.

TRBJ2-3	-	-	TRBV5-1	TGCGCCAGCAGCTTGGAAAACCCAACCGATACGCAGTATTTT	CASSLENPTDTQYF
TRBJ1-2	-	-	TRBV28	TGTGCCAGCAGCCCGACCGCACCCTCGGACTATGGCTACACCTTC	CASSPTAPSDYGYTF
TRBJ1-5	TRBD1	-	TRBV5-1	TGCGCCAGCAGCTTGGACCAGGGACAGGGTCAGCCCCAGCATTTT	CASSLDQGQGQPQHF
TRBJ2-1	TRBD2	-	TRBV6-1	TGTGCCAGCAGTGAAGCTGTCGGTAGGGGGCTAGCGGGAGGCGAGCAGTTCTTC	CASSEAVGRGLAGGEQFF
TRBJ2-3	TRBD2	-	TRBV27	TGTGCCAGCAGTCGGGGACTAGCGGGCACAGATACGCAGTATTTT	CASSRGLAGTDTQYF
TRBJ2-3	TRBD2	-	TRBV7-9	TGTGCCAGCAGCCTGCCTCTAGGGCGGGAGACAGATACGCAGTATTTT	CASSLPLGRETDTQYF
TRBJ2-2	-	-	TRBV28	TGTGCCAGCAGTCCGGACAGGGAGGGCACCGGGGAGCTGTTTTTT	CASSPDREGTGELFF
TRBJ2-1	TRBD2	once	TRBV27	TGTGCCAGCAGTTTATTACGACTAGCGGGAGGCTCGGATGAGCAGTTCTTC	CASSLLRLAGGSDEQFF
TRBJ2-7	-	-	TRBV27	TGTGCCAGCAGTTTCACCCGGTCTGGTCACGAGCAGTACTTC	CASSFTRSGHEQYF
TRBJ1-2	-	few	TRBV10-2	TGCGCCACCTGGGATTCCAACTATGGCTACACCTTC	CATWDSNYGYTF
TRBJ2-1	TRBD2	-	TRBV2	TGTGCCAGCAGTGAACCGGGACTAGCGGGAGGTTTCCTGTTCTTC	CASSEPGLAGGFLFF
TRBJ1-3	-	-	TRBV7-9	TGTGCCAGCAGCTTACGGACGGAAGACTCTGGAAACACCATATATTTT	CASSLRTEDSGNTIYF
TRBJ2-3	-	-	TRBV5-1	TGCGCCAGCAGCCCCCGGGGGGCGCCTGTGACAGATACGCAGTATTTT	CASSPRGAPVTDTQYF
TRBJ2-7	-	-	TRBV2	TGTGCCAGCAGTGATCTCGAGGACATTCACGAGCAGTACTTC	CASSDLEDIHEQYF
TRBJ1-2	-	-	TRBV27	TGTGCCAGCAGCCCGGGACTAAACTATGGCTACACCTTC	CASSPGLNYGYTF
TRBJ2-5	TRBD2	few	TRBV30	TGTGCCTGGGCCCTTATTAGCGGGACGGAGACCCAGTACTTC	CAWALISGTETQYF
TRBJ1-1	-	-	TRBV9	TGTGCCAGCAGCGTAGGAGGGGGGCCGCCGAACACTGAAGCTTTCTTT	CASSVGGGPPNTEAFF
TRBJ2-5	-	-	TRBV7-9	TGTGCCAGCAGCGAACGGGGGGGACAGGGAGAGGAGACCCAGTACTTC	CASSERGGQGEETQYF
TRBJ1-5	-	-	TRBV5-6	TGTGCCAGCAGCTTTTGGCGGGGGCAGGGGCAGCCCCAGCATTTT	CASSFWRGQGQPQHF
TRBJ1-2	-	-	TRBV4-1	TGCGCCAGCAGCCAAGTTCCAGGTGGAGGGTATGGCTACACCTTC	CASSQVPGGGYGYTF
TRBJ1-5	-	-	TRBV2	TGTGCCAGCAGTTCTGCCCAGGGCAATCAGCCCCAGCATTTT	CASSSAQGNQPQHF
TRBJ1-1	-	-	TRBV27	TGTGCCAGCAGTTTTATGGCAGGGAGCACTGAAGCTTTCTTT	CASSFMAGSTEAFF
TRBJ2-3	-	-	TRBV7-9	TGTGCCAGCAGCTACTCATATGGGAACCCGAAATACACAGATACGCAGTATTTT	CASSYSYGNPKYTDTQYF
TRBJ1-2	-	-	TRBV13	TGTGCCAGCAGCGCCCGGGGGGGTGGCTATGGCTACACCTTC	CASSARGGGYGYTF
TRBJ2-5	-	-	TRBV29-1	TGCAGCGCCCTGACGGGGGACCAAGAGACCCAGTACTTC	CSALTGDQETQYF
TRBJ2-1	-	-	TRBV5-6	TGTGCCAGCAGCTTGGATATGAAGTACAATGAGCAGTTCTTC	CASSLDMKYNEQFF
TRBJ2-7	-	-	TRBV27	TGTGCCAGCAGTTCGGCAGGGAGCGAGCAGTACTTC	CASSSAGSEQYF
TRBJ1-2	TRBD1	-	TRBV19	TGTGCCAGTAGTGCGACAGGGGCGACCTATGGCTACACCTTC	CASSATGATYGYTF